One and the same sample provided the 10 T cell receptor beta chains below, sequenced in a study of a mutant IDH1 vaccine in newly diagnosed glioma. Time point specified: week 47, end of study. Alongside topical imiquimod, each dose of vaccine comprised 300 ug of mutant IDH1 20-mer peptide. Profiled with immunoSEQ multiplex PCR; TCRdb holds only in-frame clones, not every one. The sample includes around 54,000 clones, 80% to 85% of them seen just once. These receptors' targets are unknown. The sequencing here drew on PBMCs, taken from a glioma patient whose treatment included an IDH1 peptide vaccine. The receptors come from a woman between 50 and 59 years old with glioma.

The chain recombines TRBV7-9 with TRBJ2-5; TRBD1 aligns across 8 bases. Germline values: CDR1 SEHNR, CDR2 FQNEAQ (reference sequence). Trimming cost V 3 bases and J 2 bases; bases outside gene matches: 14. This CDR3 is 18 amino acids long. The CDR3 loop reads CASSLWTGRRGLQETQYF. In DNA form, the CDR3 reads TGTGCCAGCAGCTTGTGGACAGGGCGCCGAGGACTGCAAGAGACCCAGTACTTC.

The rearrangement links TRBV30 to TRBJ1-2; D uncertain. CDR3 length: 14 amino acids. The germline gives CDR1 GTSNPN, CDR2 SVGIG (reference sequence). V lost 4 bases and J lost 2, with 14 bases in between. The CDR3 coding sequence is TGTGCCTGGAATCGTGTAGGGCAGAACTATGGCTACACCTTC. Protein sequence: CAWNRVGQNYGYTF.

J is TRBJ2-5 and V is TRBV6-1, with D possibly matching TRBD1 (5 bases). Germline V CDR1 and CDR2: MNHNS, SASEGT. V shed 8 bases and J shed 5 bases, with 15 bases lying between them. The length of the CDR3 is 13 residues. CDR3: CASDRTIRETQYF. The CDR3 region has the DNA TGTGCCAGCGATCGGACAATACGGGAGACCCAGTACTTC.

The gene calls are TRBV7-2 and TRBJ1-2; D may be TRBD1 (5 bases). Germline CDR1 is SGHTA and CDR2 is FQGNSA. Between the trimmed V and J ends, which lost 4 bases and 8 bases, there was a span of 20 bases. This CDR3 region has 15 residues. The CDR3 bases are TGTGCCAGCAGCTCCACTCGACTGGTTGGGGGAGGCTACACCTTC. This translates into CASSSTRLVGGGYTF.

This clone was observed once. The chain uses TRBV9 and TRBJ1-2; D unresolved. The CDR3 consists of 13 residues. V lost 0 bases and J 7 bases, leaving 10 bases between the germline ends. Germline CDR1 and CDR2: SGDLS and YYNGEE. The CDR3, as DNA: TGTGCCAGCAGCGTAGGTGCAGAGGCTGGCTACACCTTC. Its protein product is CASSVGAEAGYTF.

The V call is TRBV9, the J call TRBJ1-3; weak D call: TRBD1 (5 bases). The germline V gene has CDR1 SGDLS and CDR2 YYNGEE. The CDR3 sequence is 14 residues long. V lost 7 bases to trimming and J lost 0 bases, with 11 bases between them. The CDR3 reads CASGGRSSGNTIYF. The DNA of the CDR3 is TGTGCCAGCGGGGGACGGAGCTCTGGAAACACCATATATTTT. Supplemented by reference TRBV9 and TRBJ1-3, the full variable domain reads DSGVTQTPKHLITATGQRVTLRCSPRSGDLSVYWYQQSLDQGLQFLIQYYNGEERAKGNILERFSAQQFPDLHSELNLSSLELGDSALYFCASGGRSSGNTIYFGEGSWLTVV.

This clone came up once. The gene calls are TRBV13 and TRBJ1-4; TRBD1 agrees at 7 bases. Germline CDR1 reads PRHDT; CDR2 reads FYEKMQ (reference sequence). The CDR3 consists of 15 residues. The ends lost 5 bases at V and 3 bases at J; junction bases unmatched: 6. CDR3 protein: CASSRRGGSNEKLFF. The CDR3 DNA sequence: TGTGCCAGCAGCCGCAGAGGGGGCTCTAATGAAAAACTGTTTTTT.

This clone was detected a few times. The V and J genes are TRBV5-4 and TRBJ1-1; D unclear. CDR3 length equals 12 residues. The germline V and J ends were trimmed by 2 bases and 5 bases, with 7 bases remaining between them. Germline V lookup: CDR1 SGHNT, CDR2 YYREEE (reference sequence). DNA for the CDR3: TGTGCCAGCAGCTTTGATGCGACTGAAGCTTTCTTT. Residues: CASSFDATEAFF.

The chain joins TRBV9 to TRBJ2-1; D is ambiguous. Germline V gene lookup returns CDR1 SGDLS and CDR2 YYNGEE. V was trimmed by 0 bases and J by 0 bases, leaving 10 bases between them. CDR3 length equals 16 residues. The CDR3 sequence is CASSVVPLSSYNEQFF. CDR3 coding DNA: TGTGCCAGCAGCGTAGTCCCCTTGAGCTCCTACAATGAGCAGTTCTTC.

V usage is TRBV27 and J usage is TRBJ2-7, with TRBD1 identical over 8 bases. V shed 4 bases and J 2 bases; nucleotides not matched to a gene: 1. CDR1 and CDR2 from the germline V gene are MNHEY and SMNVEV (reference sequence). The CDR3 loop spans 13 amino acids. The CDR3 protein is CASSWTGTYEQYF. CDR3 sequence (DNA): TGTGCCAGCAGTTGGACAGGGACCTACGAGCAGTACTTC.